This TCR beta chain was sequenced in a study of blood T cell repertoires in COVID-19. Study summary: The United States, Italy and Spain provided the acute and convalescent COVID-19 samples. Sources were T cells, B-cell-depleted T cells, or PBMCs; the material itself was cDNA or gDNA.

Trimming cost V 5 bases and J 6 bases, with 14 bases left between them. The CDR3 totals 13 residues. The V gene's germline CDR1 is SEHNR and CDR2 FQNEAQ (reference sequence). In the authors' workflow: Nucleated cell counts were estimated from reference gene primer amplification. Repertoires were generated with immunoSEQ multiplex PCR, while TCRdb's copy carries only in-frame clones and drops some. D and trimming were read from the DNA, whereas the V and J calls and clone size are those reported in that table. The data show fewer than 250,000 clones, 86% seen once. This clone was recorded a few times. The chain employs TRBV7-9 and TRBJ2-7; D unresolved. The origin of this receptor is a woman in her 50s with acute or convalescent COVID-19. The specimen was peripheral blood. The CDR3 DNA follows: TGTGCCAGCAGCCAAGCCCCAGGAACCGAGCAGTACTTC. Its translation is CASSQAPGTEQYF.